Listed below are T cell receptor beta chains from one sample, sequenced in a study of blood T cells in healthy people across ages. TCRdb re-analysed the 5' RACE reads in MiXCR, keeping a single row per CDR3 protein. The profile covers about 1,500,000 distinct CDR3 sequences, with 35% to 45% appearing a single time and less than 8% taken by the ten largest. Sequencing was performed on blood. Receptors originate from a woman between 18 and 30 years old in good health. The CDR3 runs from the conserved cysteine through the conserved F or W. Only some rows state a clone size, as once, few, many or a class for expanded clones.

v_call	j_call	clone_size	cdr3_aa
TRBV4-2	TRBJ1-2	few	CASSQNRDIYGYTF
TRBV10-3	TRBJ1-3	many	CAISESPGASGNTIYF
TRBV12-5	TRBJ1-2	NA	CASGLDRGFDGYTF
TRBV28	TRBJ1-2	few	CASSLTGTGVGYGYTF
TRBV5-1	NA	once	CASSATGTGSRETQYF
TRBV5-1	TRBJ2-5	few	CASRTGEKETQYF
TRBV11-1	TRBJ2-7	NA	CASSPKETIYNEQYF
TRBV6-5	TRBJ1-5	NA	CASSRDSAEGQPQHF
TRBV5-1	TRBJ2-7	few	CASSFRTSGYEQYF
TRBV9	TRBJ1-2	few	CASSPWGGYGYTF
TRBV15	TRBJ2-3	NA	CATSRIAGGTDTQYF
TRBV9	TRBJ2-1	few	CASSVVATDGEQFF
TRBV6-1	TRBJ2-5	NA	CASTTSGGLQETQYF
TRBV28	TRBJ1-4	NA	CAVRGPATNEKLFF
TRBV10-3	TRBJ2-3	few	CAIRNLAGNTDTQYF
TRBV5-1	TRBJ2-1	NA	CASISGQGAMYEQFF
TRBV6-1	TRBJ1-4	NA	CASSPPSGQRISTNEKLFF
TRBV4-1	TRBJ1-1	NA	CASSQDQGRVTEAFF
TRBV7-3	TRBJ2-1	NA	CASSLTTREQFF
TRBV6-5	TRBJ2-1	NA	CASRSLTGLGNEQFF
TRBV7-9	TRBJ2-3	NA	CASSRQGQNTDTQYF
TRBV6-4	TRBJ2-3	NA	CASSDSKRKYF
TRBV4-1	TRBJ2-1	NA	CASSQGEGLNSYNEQFF
TRBV28	TRBJ2-6	many	CASSFQAVSSGANVLTF
TRBV29-1	TRBJ1-2	few	CSVTLDSYGYTF
TRBV5-1	TRBJ2-5	few	CASRRSSDQETQYF